The entry below gives a single TCR beta chain sequence along with its context. The library had UMIs added by 3' ligation of an oligonucleotide to TCR cDNA. Adult healthy volunteers gave 2.5 ml peripheral blood for whole-blood RNA. Reverse transcription used DNase-treated unsorted total RNA, aiming for roughly 1 to 1,100 ng. Ligated cDNA underwent four rounds of PCR with nested alpha and beta constant region primers and SP2. Each CDR3 protein is one row after TCRdb ran MiXCR on the 5' RACE reads. The data show about 32,000 distinct CDR3 sequences, over 15% seen once. This CDR3 is built from 14 residues. The V end lost 0 bases, the J end lost 4 bases, and 10 bases lay between the germline ends. Germline V lookup: CDR1 SGDLS, CDR2 YYNGEE. The sample belongs to a study of naive and memory T cell subsets.

The rearrangement joins TRBV9 to TRBJ1-1; TRBD1 is a possible D gene (6 bases). The TCR comes from a female donor in good health. CDR3 in DNA: TGTGCCAGCAGCGTAGGCGGACAGATCACTGAAGCTTTCTTT. Translation: CASSVGGQITEAFF.